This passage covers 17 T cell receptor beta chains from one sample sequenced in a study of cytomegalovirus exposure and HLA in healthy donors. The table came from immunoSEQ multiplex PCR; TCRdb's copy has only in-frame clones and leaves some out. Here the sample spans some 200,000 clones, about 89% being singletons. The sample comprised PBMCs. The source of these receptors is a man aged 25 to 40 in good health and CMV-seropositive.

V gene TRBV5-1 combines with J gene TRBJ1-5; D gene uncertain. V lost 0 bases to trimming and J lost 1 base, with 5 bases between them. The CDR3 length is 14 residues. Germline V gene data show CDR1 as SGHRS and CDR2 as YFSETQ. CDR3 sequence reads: CASSLEGSNQPQHF. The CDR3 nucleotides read TGCGCCAGCAGCTTGGAGGGCAGCAATCAGCCCCAGCATTTT.

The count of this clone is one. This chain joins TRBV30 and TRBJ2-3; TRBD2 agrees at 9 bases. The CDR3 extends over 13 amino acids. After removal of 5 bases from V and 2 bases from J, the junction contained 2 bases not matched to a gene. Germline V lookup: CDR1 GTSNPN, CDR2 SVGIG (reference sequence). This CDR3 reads CAWSSGNTDTQYF. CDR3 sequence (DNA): TGTGCCTGGTCTAGCGGGAACACAGATACGCAGTATTTT.

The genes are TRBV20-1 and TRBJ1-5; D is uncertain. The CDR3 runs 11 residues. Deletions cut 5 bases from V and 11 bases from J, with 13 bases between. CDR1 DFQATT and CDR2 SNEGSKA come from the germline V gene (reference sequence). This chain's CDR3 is CSAAGRGSQHF. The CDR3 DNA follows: TGCAGTGCTGCGGGCCGGGGTTCCCAGCATTTT.

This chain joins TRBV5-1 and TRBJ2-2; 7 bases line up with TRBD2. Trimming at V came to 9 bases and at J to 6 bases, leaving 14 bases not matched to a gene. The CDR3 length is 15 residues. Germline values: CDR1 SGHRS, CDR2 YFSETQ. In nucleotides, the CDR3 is TGCGCCACTAAGTCGGGCGGGAGAAGCTCCGGGGAGCTGTTTTTT. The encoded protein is CATKSGGRSSGELFF.

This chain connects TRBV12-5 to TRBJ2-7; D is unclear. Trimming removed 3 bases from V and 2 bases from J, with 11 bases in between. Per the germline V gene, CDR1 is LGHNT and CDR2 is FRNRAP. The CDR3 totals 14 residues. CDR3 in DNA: TGTGCTAGTGGTTTTTACGGCAGAACCTACGAGCAGTACTTC. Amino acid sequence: CASGFYGRTYEQYF.

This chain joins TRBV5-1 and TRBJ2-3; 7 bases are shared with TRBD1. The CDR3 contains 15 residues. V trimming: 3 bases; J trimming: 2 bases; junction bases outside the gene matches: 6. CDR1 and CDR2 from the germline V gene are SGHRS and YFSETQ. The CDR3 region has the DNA TGCGCCAGCAGCTCAAGGGGGCCTGACACAGATACGCAGTATTTT. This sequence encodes CASSSRGPDTDTQYF.

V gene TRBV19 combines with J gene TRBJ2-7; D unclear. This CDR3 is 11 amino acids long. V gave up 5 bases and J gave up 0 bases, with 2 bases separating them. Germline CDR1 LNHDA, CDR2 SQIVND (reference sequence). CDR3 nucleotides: TGTGCCAGTAGTTCCTCCTACGAGCAGTACTTC. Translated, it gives CASSSSYEQYF.

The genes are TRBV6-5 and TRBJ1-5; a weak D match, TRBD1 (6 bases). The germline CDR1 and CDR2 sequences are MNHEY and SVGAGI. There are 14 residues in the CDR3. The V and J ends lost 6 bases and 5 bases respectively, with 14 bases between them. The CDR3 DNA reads TGTGCCAGCAGCGAAAAGGGGGGGCATCAGCCCCAGCATTTT. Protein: CASSEKGGHQPQHF.

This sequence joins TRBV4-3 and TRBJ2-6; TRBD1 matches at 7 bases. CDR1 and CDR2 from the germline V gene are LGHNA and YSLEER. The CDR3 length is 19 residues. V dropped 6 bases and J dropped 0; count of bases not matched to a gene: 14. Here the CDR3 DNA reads TGCGCCAGCAGACAGGGGCTAACTCTGCCAAGCTCTGGGGCCAACGTCCTGACTTTC. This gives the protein CASRQGLTLPSSGANVLTF.

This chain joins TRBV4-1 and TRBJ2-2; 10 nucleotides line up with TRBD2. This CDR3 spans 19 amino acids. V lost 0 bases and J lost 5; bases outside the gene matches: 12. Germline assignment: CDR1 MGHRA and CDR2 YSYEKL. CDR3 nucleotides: TGCGCCAGCAGCCAAGATCTAAGGCTAGCGGGAGTGCGAACCGGGGAGCTGTTTTTT. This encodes CASSQDLRLAGVRTGELFF.

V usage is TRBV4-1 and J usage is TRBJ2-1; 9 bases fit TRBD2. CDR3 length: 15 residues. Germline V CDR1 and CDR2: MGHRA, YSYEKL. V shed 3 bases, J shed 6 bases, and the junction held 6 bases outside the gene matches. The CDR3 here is CASSHIAGAGNEQFF. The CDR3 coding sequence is TGCGCCAGCAGCCATATAGCGGGAGCTGGCAATGAGCAGTTCTTC.

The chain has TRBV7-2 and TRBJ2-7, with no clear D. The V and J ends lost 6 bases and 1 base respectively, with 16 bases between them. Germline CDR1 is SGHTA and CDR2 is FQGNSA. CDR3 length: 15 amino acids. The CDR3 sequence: CASSHPFTSSYEQYF. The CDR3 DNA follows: TGTGCCAGCAGTCACCCTTTCACCTCTTCCTACGAGCAGTACTTC.

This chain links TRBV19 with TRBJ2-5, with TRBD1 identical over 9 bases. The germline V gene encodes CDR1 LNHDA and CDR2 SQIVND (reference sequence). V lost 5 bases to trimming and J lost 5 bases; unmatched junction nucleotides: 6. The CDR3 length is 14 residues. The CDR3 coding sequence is TGTGCCAGTAGTGACAGGGGGTCGGTGGAGACCCAGTACTTC. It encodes CASSDRGSVETQYF.

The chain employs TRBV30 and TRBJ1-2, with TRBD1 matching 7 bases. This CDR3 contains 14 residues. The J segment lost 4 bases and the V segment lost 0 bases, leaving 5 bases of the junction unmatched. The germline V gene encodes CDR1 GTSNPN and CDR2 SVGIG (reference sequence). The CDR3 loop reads CAWSVQGTRYGYTF. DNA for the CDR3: TGTGCCTGGAGTGTACAGGGGACTCGCTATGGCTACACCTTC.

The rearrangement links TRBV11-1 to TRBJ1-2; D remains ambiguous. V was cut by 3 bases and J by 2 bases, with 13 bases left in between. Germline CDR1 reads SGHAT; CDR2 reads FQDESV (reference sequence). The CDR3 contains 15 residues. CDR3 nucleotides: TGTGCCAGCAGCTTGAAATACCAGTCAAACTATGGCTACACCTTC. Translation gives CASSLKYQSNYGYTF.

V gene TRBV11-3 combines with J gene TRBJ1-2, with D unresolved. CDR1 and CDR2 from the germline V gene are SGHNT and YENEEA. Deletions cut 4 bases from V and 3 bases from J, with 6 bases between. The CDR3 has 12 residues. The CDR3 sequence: CASSSTYYGYTF. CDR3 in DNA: TGTGCCAGCAGCTCCACATACTATGGCTACACCTTC.

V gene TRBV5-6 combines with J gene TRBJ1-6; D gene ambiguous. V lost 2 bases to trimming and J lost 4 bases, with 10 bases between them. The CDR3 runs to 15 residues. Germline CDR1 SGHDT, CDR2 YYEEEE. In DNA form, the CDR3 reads TGTGCCAGCAGCTTCGGGCAGACTTATAATTCACCCCTCCACTTT. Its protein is CASSFGQTYNSPLHF.